The clone carrying this TCR beta chain was picked up a small number of times. Its specificity is not known. The CDR3 runs 14 residues. Germline V gives CDR1 SQVTM, CDR2 ANQGSEA. V was clipped by 7 bases and J by 4 bases, with 18 bases between them. The data were taken from a study of CD8+ T cells in alopecia areata. Overall study results and limits: Only a single nonresponder existed, so baseline CD8+ expansion links stay unclear. It was lesional scalp, especially alopecia totalis/universalis, that showed higher clonality than normal scalp. Patients showed less clear TCR sequence sharing than mice, possibly partly because of HLA diversity.

Treatment here: oral pan-JAK inhibitor, 5-10 mg twice daily. After isolation, RNA underwent reverse transcription to generate cDNA as the sequencing template. Sequencing used immunoSEQ multiplex PCR; TCRdb keeps in-frame clones, though not all of them. The sample includes fewer than 350,000 clones, roughly 60% seen only once; the top ten take more than 1.5%. This sample comprised CD4+ T cells sorted from blood, obtained at week 24, from a patient treated with tofacitinib. This TCR was recovered from a human donor with alopecia areata. The chain recombines TRBV29-1 with TRBJ2-3; D may be TRBD1 (5 bases). CDR3 DNA: TGCAGCGAGTCTCTCCAGGGAATTTCAGATACGCAGTATTTT. This sequence encodes CSESLQGISDTQYF.